The clone carrying this TCR beta chain was observed a few times. The antigen is undetermined. The sample is drawn from a study of vaccination and CD4 T cells after COVID-19. CDR3 length equals 11 residues. Germline CDR1 is SNHLY and CDR2 is FYNNEI. V dropped 4 bases and J dropped 7 bases, with 5 bases sitting between them. At the Johns Hopkins FTIC core, DNA taken from cultured CD4+ T cells was sequenced by way of the Oncomine TCR Beta short-read assay. TCRdb ran MiXCR on the PCR reads and lists one entry per CDR3 protein. The sample records tens of thousands of distinct CDR3 sequences, 55% to 70% being singletons. The treatment is: approximately 11-day PBMC culture with coronavirus spike peptide pools or control peptides (ViraFEST assay).

The receptor comes from a human donor who received a COVID-19 vaccine. The chain carries TRBV2 and TRBJ2-1; D is uncertain. The specimen comprised CD4+ T cells from blood, cultured in vitro, sampled after SARS-CoV-2 vaccination. CDR3 sequence: CASSGANEQFF. The CDR3, as DNA: TGTGCCAGCAGTGGAGCGAATGAGCAGTTCTTC.